A selection of T cell receptor beta chains follows, all from one sample in a study of blood T cell repertoires in COVID-19. Only in-frame clones appear in the TCRdb table, and some are missing; sequencing was by immunoSEQ multiplex PCR. The data contain 200,000 to 300,000 clones, more than 75% of them seen just once; the ten biggest clones take up about 3%. The sample was peripheral blood. The origin of the receptors is a woman in her 30s who had recovered from COVID-19. Each CDR3 is given with its conserved first and last residue. A D gene is named only where the DNA matches it firmly. Not every row has a clone size; where given, it reads once, few, many or a size class.

CDR3aa,CDR3nt,v_gene,j_gene,abundance,d_gene
CASSLAKPGGSSNEQFF,TGTGCCAGCAGCTTAGCAAAACCAGGGGGCTCTTCAAATGAGCAGTTCTTC,TRBV7-8,TRBJ2-1,few,TRBD1
CATSDSWNTGELFF,TGTGCCACCAGTGATTCCTGGAACACCGGGGAGCTGTTTTTT,TRBV24-1,TRBJ2-2,NA,NA
CASSFPEMSSYNEQFF,TGTGCCAGCAGCTTCCCGGAGATGAGCTCCTACAATGAGCAGTTCTTC,TRBV5-4,TRBJ2-1,NA,NA
CASSPTPLVGQFF,TGCGCCAGCAGCCCCACTCCCTTGGTTGGGCAGTTCTTC,TRBV5-1,TRBJ2-1,NA,NA
CASNVAGGADTQYF,TGCGCCAGCAATGTAGCGGGGGGTGCAGATACGCAGTATTTT,TRBV5-1,TRBJ2-3,once,TRBD2
CAISESVPASSYEQYF,TGTGCCATCAGTGAGTCGGTACCAGCGAGCTCCTACGAGCAGTACTTC,TRBV10-3,TRBJ2-7,NA,NA
CASSQGRGGSYEQYF,TGTGCCAGCAGCCAAGGGCGGGGTGGCTCCTACGAGCAGTACTTC,TRBV14,TRBJ2-7,NA,NA
CASSIDARRRNGYTF,TGTGCCAGTAGTATAGATGCCCGGAGACGGAATGGCTACACCTTC,TRBV19,TRBJ1-2,NA,NA
CASSYLNTRNEKLFF,TGTGCCAGCAGTTACCTAAACACTAGAAACGAAAAACTGTTTTTT,TRBV6-5,TRBJ1-4,NA,NA
CASSLDGTDGQPQHF,TGCGCCAGCAGCCTGGACGGGACAGACGGCCAGCCCCAGCATTTT,TRBV5-1,TRBJ1-5,NA,TRBD1
CASSLSHQDRASSYNSPLHF,TGTGCCAGCAGCTTATCACATCAGGACAGGGCGAGCTCCTATAATTCACCCCTCCACTTT,TRBV7-7,TRBJ1-6,NA,TRBD1
CASSLVGSPFQETQYF,TGCGCCAGCAGCCTGGTTGGCTCCCCTTTTCAAGAGACCCAGTACTTC,TRBV4-1,TRBJ2-5,NA,NA
CASSLLSRTYEQYF,TGTGCCAGCAGCTTATTATCGCGGACCTACGAGCAGTACTTC,TRBV5-6,TRBJ2-7,NA,NA
CASRDREVSSPLHF,TGTGCCAGCAGAGACAGGGAAGTAAGTTCACCCCTCCACTTT,TRBV6-5,TRBJ1-6,few,TRBD1
CASSLAGGTSVNSEQFF,TGCGCCAGCAGCTTGGCAGGCGGTACTAGCGTTAATAGTGAGCAGTTCTTC,TRBV5-1,TRBJ2-1,NA,TRBD2
CASSPLAASYNEQFF,TGTGCCAGCTCACCACTGGCAGCGTCCTACAATGAGCAGTTCTTC,TRBV18,TRBJ2-1,NA,NA
CASSEREGFYGYTF,TGTGCCAGCAGCGAAAGGGAGGGGTTCTATGGCTACACCTTC,TRBV7-9,TRBJ1-2,NA,NA
CASSPTSGGPETQYF,TGTGCCAGTAGTCCGACTAGCGGGGGACCAGAGACCCAGTACTTC,TRBV19,TRBJ2-5,once,TRBD2
CASSEGDWNEAFF,TGTGCCAGCAGTGAAGGAGACTGGAATGAAGCTTTCTTT,TRBV6-1,TRBJ1-1,NA,NA
CASSVRAGEANYGYTF,TGTGCCAGCAGTGTAAGGGCGGGGGAAGCGAACTATGGCTACACCTTC,TRBV6-1,TRBJ1-2,NA,NA
CASSARVGTDTQYF,TGCGCCAGCAGTGCCCGGGTAGGCACAGATACGCAGTATTTT,TRBV10-2,TRBJ2-3,NA,NA
CASKGTGLVEKLFF,TGTGCCAGCAAAGGGACAGGGTTGGTTGAAAAACTGTTTTTT,TRBV6-6,TRBJ1-4,NA,TRBD1
CASSSHGTTSYEQYF,TGTGCCAGCAGTTCCCACGGGACTACATCCTACGAGCAGTACTTC,TRBV6-2/TRBV6-3,TRBJ2-7,NA,TRBD2
CASSFAGIAGKSGTQYF,TGTGCCAGCAGCTTCGCTGGGATCGCAGGGAAATCGGGTACGCAGTATTTT,TRBV11-2,TRBJ2-3,NA,NA
CASSESEGKLFF,TGTGCCAGCAGTGAATCGGAGGGAAAACTGTTTTTT,TRBV2,TRBJ1-4,NA,NA
CASSKQGGTEAFF,TGTGCCAGCAGTAAACAGGGGGGAACTGAAGCTTTCTTT,TRBV2,TRBJ1-1,few,TRBD1
CASSELRVAEQYF,TGTGCCAGCAGTGAACTCAGGGTAGCCGAGCAGTACTTC,TRBV6-1,TRBJ2-7,NA,NA
CASSPTTGVNTEAFF,TGTGCCAGCTCACCGACGACAGGGGTGAACACTGAAGCTTTCTTT,TRBV18,TRBJ1-1,few,TRBD1
CASSLDFMGEEYF,TGTGCCAGCAGCTTAGATTTTATGGGAGAGGAGTATTTT,TRBV11-2,TRBJ2-3,NA,NA
CASSVGQYGNYGYTF,TGTGCCAGCAGCGTAGGACAATATGGGAACTATGGCTACACCTTC,TRBV9,TRBJ1-2,NA,NA
CASSSSHWTSGGAVEQFF,TGTGCCAGCAGCTCATCTCATTGGACTAGCGGGGGGGCGGTTGAGCAGTTCTTC,TRBV7-6,TRBJ2-1,NA,TRBD2
CASGGDRTGLNTEAFF,TGTGCTAGTGGTGGGGACAGGACGGGGTTGAACACTGAAGCTTTCTTT,TRBV12-5,TRBJ1-1,NA,TRBD1
CASSIGGDTGELFF,TGTGCCAGTAGTATTGGGGGGGACACCGGGGAGCTGTTTTTT,TRBV19,TRBJ2-2,NA,TRBD2
CASSQEVYAATGLSGNTIYF,TGTGCCAGCAGCCAAGAGGTGTATGCCGCGACAGGTCTCTCTGGAAACACCATATATTTT,TRBV3-1/TRBV3-2,TRBJ1-3,NA,NA
CASSPIRQNTYTGELFF,TGTGCCAGCTCACCCATCAGACAGAATACGTACACCGGGGAGCTGTTTTTT,TRBV18,TRBJ2-2,NA,NA
CAWSSDRGRDTQYF,TGTGCCTGGAGCTCGGACAGGGGCAGAGATACGCAGTATTTT,TRBV30,TRBJ2-3,NA,TRBD1
CASSPGTGENIQYF,TGTGCCAGTAGTCCCGGGACAGGTGAAAACATTCAGTACTTC,TRBV19,TRBJ2-4,NA,TRBD1
CASSSLRGSSYEQYF,TGTGCCAGCAGCTCCCTGAGGGGGTCCTCCTACGAGCAGTACTTC,TRBV11-2,TRBJ2-7,NA,NA
CASSHRVSVSYEQYF,TGTGCCAGCAGCCACAGGGTTTCCGTCTCCTACGAGCAGTACTTC,TRBV7-9,TRBJ2-7,NA,NA